This TCR beta chain is drawn from a study of blood T cell repertoires in COVID-19. Study-level background: Researchers got acute and convalescent COVID-19 samples from the United States, Italy and Spain. PBMCs, B-cell-depleted T cells, or T cells were the source of the cDNA or gDNA that made up the material.

The CDR3 is 11 amino acids. V was pared by 10 bases and J by 5 bases, with 12 bases between. Germline lookup yields CDR1 SNHLY and CDR2 FYNNEI. Data came from immunoSEQ multiplex PCR; TCRdb stores just in-frame clones and leaves some out. The sample has hundreds of thousands of clones; 80% to 90% are singletons. The source material was peripheral blood. The TCR originated in a woman older than 75 with acute or convalescent COVID-19. The J gene is TRBJ2-7, the V gene TRBV2; D gene uncertain. CDR3 sequence: CATFSVHEQYF. The DNA for the CDR3 is TGTGCCACCTTCTCCGTCCACGAGCAGTACTTC.